This T cell receptor beta chain was recorded in a study of spatial heterogeneity in lung cancer. The junction had 6 bases not matched to a gene; V was cut back by 4 bases and J by 4 bases. The CDR3 totals 15 residues. Germline V lookup: CDR1 ENHRY, CDR2 SYGVKD. Time point described: sample taken at primary tumor resection. The input material, whole RNA from tumor, nontumor lung or frozen PBMC, was sequenced unsorted. The donor population consisted of roughly 70 patients with untreated, early-stage non-small cell lung cancer. This clonotype was seen at least ten times. Its antigen remains unidentified. Since the library was made to target alpha chains, this beta chain is a stray read and its abundance is not meaningful. Findings and limits, study-wide: Ubiquitous expanded tumor TCRs appeared in blood more at resection than follow-up.

Unique molecular identifiers tagged every individual TCR cDNA molecule. MiXCR, run by TCRdb on the 5' RACE reads, gives a single entry per CDR3 protein. This sample has around 10,000 distinct CDR3 sequences, with roughly 3.6% found just once. J is TRBJ2-2 and V is TRBV10-3; 7 bases line up with TRBD1. Sequenced here: PBMCs, sampled at surgery. This receptor was obtained from a female donor with early-stage non-small cell lung cancer. CDR3 residues: CAISATGAGTGELFF. The CDR3 region has the DNA TGTGCCATCAGTGCCACAGGGGCGGGCACCGGGGAGCTGTTTTTT.